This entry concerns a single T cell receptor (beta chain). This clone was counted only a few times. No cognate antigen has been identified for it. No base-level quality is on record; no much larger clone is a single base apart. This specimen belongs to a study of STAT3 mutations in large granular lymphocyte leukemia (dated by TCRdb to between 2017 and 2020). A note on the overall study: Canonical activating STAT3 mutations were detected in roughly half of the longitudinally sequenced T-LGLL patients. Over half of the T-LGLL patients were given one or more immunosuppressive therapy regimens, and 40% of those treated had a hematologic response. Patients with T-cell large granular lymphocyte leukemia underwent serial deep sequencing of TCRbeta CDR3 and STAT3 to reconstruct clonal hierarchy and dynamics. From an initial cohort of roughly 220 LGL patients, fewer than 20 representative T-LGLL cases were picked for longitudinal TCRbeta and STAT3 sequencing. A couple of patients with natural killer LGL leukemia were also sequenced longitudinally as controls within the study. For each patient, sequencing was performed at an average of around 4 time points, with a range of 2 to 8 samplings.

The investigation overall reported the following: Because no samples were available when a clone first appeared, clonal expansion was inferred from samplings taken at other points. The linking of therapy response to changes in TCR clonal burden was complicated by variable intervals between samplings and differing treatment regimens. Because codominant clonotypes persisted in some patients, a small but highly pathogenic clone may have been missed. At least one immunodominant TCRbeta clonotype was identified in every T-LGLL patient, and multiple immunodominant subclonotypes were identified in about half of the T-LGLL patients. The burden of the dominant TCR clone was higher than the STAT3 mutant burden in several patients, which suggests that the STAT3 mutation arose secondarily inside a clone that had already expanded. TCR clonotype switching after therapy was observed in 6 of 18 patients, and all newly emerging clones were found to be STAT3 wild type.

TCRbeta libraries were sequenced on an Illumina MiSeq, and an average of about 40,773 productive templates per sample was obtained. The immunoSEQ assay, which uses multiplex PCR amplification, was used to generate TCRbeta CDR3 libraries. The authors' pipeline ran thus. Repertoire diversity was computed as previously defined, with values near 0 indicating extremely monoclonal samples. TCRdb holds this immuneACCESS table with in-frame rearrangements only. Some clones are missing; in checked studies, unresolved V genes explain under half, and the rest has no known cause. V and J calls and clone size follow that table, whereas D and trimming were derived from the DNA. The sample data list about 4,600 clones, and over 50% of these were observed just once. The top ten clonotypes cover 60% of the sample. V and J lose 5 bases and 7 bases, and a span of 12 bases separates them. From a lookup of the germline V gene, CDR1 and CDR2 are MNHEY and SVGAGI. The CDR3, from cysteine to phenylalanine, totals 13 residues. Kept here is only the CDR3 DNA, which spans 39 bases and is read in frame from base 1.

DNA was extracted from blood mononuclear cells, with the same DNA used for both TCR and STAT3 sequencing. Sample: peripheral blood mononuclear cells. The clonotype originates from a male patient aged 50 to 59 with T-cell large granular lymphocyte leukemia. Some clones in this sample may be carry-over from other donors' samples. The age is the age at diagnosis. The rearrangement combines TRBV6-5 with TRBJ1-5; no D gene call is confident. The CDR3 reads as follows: CASSRGWTQPQHF. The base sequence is TGTGCCAGCAGTCGGGGATGGACCCAGCCCCAGCATTTT.